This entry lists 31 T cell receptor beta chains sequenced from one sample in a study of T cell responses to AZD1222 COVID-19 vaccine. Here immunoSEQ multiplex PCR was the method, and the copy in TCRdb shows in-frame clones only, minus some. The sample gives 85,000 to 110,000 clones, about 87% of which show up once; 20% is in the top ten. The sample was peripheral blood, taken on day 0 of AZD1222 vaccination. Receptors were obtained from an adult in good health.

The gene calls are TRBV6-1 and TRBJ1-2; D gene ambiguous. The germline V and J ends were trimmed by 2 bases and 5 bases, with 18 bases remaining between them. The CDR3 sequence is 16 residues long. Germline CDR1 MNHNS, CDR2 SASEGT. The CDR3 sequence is CASSETVTQPSYGYTF. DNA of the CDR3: TGTGCCAGCAGTGAAACTGTGACACAACCATCTTATGGCTACACCTTC.

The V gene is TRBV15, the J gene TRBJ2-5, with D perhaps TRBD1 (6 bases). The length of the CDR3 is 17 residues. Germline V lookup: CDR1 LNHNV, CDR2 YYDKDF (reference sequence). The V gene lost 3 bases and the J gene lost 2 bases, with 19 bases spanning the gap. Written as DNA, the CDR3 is TGTGCCACCAGCAGCCTGGGCAGGGGTATCACTCAAGAGACCCAGTACTTC. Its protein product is CATSSLGRGITQETQYF. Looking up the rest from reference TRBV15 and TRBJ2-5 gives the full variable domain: DAMVIQNPRYQVTQFGKPVTLSCSQTLNHNVMYWYQQKSSQAPKLLFHYYDKDFNNEADTPDNFQSRRPNTSFCFLDIRSPGLGDTAMYLCATSSLGRGITQETQYFGPGTRLLVL.

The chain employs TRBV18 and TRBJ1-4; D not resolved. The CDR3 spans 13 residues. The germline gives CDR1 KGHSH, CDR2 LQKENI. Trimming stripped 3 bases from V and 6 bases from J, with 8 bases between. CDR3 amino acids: CASSPNSDEKLFF. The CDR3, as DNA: TGTGCCAGCTCACCGAATTCGGATGAAAAACTGTTTTTT.

The CDR3 reads CASHTPHSSYNEQFF. DNA of the CDR3: TGTGCCAGCCACACCCCCCATAGCTCCTACAATGAGCAGTTCTTC. The chain combines TRBV28 with TRBJ2-1; D call uncertain. Germline values: CDR1 MDHEN, CDR2 SYDVKM. Trimming left V 8 bases short and J 0 bases short, with 14 bases between. The CDR3 length is 15 residues.

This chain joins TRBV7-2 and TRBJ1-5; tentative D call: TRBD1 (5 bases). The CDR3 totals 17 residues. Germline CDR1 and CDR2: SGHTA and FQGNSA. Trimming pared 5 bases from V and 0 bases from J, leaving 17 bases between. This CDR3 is CASSVNGGGYSNQPQHF. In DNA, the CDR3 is TGTGCCAGCAGCGTAAACGGGGGGGGATATAGCAATCAGCCCCAGCATTTT.

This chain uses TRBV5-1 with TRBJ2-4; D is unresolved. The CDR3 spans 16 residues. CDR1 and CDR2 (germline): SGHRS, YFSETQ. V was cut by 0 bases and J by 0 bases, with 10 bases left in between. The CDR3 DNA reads TGCGCCAGCAGCTTGGAAGGCATCGTAGCCAAAAACATTCAGTACTTC. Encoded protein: CASSLEGIVAKNIQYF.

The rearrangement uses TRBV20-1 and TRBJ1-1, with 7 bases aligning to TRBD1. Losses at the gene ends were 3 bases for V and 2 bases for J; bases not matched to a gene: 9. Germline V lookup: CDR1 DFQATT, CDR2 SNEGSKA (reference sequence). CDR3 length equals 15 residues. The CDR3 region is CSASLTGTGNTEAFF. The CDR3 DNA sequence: TGCAGTGCTAGTCTGACAGGGACTGGAAACACTGAAGCTTTCTTT.

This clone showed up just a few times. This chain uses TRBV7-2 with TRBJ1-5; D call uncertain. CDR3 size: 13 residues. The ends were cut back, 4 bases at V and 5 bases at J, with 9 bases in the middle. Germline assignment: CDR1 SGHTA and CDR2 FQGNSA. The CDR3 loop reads CASSSQPDQPQHF. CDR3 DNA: TGTGCCAGCAGCTCCCAGCCTGATCAGCCCCAGCATTTT.

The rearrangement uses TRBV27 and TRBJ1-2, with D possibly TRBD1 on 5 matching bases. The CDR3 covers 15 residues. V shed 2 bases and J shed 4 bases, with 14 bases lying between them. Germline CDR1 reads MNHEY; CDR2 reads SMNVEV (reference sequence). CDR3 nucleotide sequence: TGTGCCAGCAGTTTAAGGGGCTTAGGCGGCTATGGCTACACCTTC. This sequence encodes CASSLRGLGGYGYTF.

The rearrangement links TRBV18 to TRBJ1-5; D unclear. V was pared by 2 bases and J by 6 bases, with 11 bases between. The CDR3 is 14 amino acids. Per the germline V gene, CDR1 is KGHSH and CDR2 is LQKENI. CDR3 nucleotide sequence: TGTGCCAGCTCACCATGGCAGGACCTTCAGCCCCAGCATTTT. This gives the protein CASSPWQDLQPQHF.

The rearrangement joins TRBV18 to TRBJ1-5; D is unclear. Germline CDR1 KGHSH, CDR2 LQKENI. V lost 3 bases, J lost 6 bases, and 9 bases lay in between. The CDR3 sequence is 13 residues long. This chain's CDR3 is CASSPDQVQPQHF. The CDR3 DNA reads TGTGCCAGCTCACCTGATCAGGTTCAGCCCCAGCATTTT.

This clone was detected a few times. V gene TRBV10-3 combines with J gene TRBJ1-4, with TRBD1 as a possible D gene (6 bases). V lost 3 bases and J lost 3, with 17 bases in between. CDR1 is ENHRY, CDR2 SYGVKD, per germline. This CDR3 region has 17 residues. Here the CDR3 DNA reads TGTGCCATCAGTGATTCGCTACAGGGTTTGGCTAATGAAAAACTGTTTTTT. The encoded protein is CAISDSLQGLANEKLFF.

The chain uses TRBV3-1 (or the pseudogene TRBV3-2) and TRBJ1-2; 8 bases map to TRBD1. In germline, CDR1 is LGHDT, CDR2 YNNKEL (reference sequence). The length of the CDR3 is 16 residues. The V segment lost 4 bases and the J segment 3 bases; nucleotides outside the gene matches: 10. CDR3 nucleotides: TGTGCCAGCAGCCCGAGACAGGGGCTTTTGGACTATGGCTACACCTTC. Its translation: CASSPRQGLLDYGYTF.

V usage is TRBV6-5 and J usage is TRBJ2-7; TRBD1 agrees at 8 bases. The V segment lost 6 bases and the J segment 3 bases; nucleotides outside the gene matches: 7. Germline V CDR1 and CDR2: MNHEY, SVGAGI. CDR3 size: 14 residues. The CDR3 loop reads CASSPDRGSYEQYF. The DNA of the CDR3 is TGTGCCAGCAGCCCCGACAGGGGAAGCTACGAGCAGTACTTC.

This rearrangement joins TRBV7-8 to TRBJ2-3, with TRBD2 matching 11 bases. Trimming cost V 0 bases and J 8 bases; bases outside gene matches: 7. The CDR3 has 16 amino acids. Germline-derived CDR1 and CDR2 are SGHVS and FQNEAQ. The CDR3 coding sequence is TGTGCCAGCAGCTTAGCCGGACTAGCGGGTAGTGTTACGCAGTATTTT. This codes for CASSLAGLAGSVTQYF.

The CDR3 sequence: CASRQGQGGGYTF. The CDR3, as DNA: TGTGCCAGCAGACAGGGACAGGGTGGCGGCTACACCTTC. V is TRBV6-5 and J is TRBJ1-2; 9 bases fit TRBD1. CDR1 and CDR2 (germline): MNHEY, SVGAGI. The CDR3 totals 13 residues. The trim removed 6 bases at V and 8 bases at J, leaving 7 bases unmatched.

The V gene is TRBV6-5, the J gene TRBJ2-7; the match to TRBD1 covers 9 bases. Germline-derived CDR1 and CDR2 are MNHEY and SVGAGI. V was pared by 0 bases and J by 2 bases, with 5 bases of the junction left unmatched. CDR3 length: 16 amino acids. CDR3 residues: CASSYSRQGVTYEQYF. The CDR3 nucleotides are TGTGCCAGCAGTTACTCCCGACAGGGGGTAACCTACGAGCAGTACTTC.

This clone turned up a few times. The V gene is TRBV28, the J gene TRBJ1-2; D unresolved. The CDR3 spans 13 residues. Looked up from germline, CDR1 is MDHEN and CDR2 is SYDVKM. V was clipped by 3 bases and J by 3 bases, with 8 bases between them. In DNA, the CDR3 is TGTGCCAGCAGTTTGTGGCAGTACTATGGCTACACCTTC. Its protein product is CASSLWQYYGYTF.

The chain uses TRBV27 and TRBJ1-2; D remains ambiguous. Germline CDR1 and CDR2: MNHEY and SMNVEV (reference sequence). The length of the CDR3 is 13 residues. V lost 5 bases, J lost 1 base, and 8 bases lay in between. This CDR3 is CASSRNGNYGYTF. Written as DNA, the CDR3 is TGTGCCAGCAGTAGGAACGGTAACTATGGCTACACCTTC.

CDR3 DNA: TGTGCCAGTAGTATCTGGACAGATCCAAGCAATGAGCAGTTCTTC. The encoded protein is CASSIWTDPSNEQFF. The V and J genes are TRBV19 and TRBJ2-1; tentative D call: TRBD1 (6 bases). CDR3 length: 15 residues. Germline CDR1 and CDR2: LNHDA and SQIVND (reference sequence). The germline V and J ends were trimmed by 3 bases and 6 bases, with 15 bases remaining between them.

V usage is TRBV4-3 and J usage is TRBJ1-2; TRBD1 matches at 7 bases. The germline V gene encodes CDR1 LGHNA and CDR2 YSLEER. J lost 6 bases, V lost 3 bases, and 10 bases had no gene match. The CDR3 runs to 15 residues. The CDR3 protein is CASSQTGYERDGYTF. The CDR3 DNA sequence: TGCGCCAGCAGCCAGACAGGGTATGAGCGGGATGGCTACACCTTC.

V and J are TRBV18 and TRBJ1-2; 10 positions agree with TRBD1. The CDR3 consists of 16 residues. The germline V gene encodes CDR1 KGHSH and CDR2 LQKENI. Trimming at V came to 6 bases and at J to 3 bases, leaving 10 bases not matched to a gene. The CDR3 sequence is CASSHPGQGYDYGYTF. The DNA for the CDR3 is TGTGCCAGCTCCCATCCGGGACAGGGGTATGACTATGGCTACACCTTC.

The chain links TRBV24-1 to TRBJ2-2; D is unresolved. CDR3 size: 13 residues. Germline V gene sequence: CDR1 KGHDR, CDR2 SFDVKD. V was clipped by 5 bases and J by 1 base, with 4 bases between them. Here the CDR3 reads CATSVQNTGELFF. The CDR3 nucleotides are TGTGCCACCAGTGTGCAGAACACCGGGGAGCTGTTTTTT.

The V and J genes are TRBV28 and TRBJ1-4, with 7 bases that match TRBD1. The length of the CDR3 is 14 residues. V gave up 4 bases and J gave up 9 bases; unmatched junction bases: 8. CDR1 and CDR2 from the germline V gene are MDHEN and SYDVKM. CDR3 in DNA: TGTGCCAGCAGTTCAGGACAGGTGGGGAAAAAACTGTTTTTT. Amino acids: CASSSGQVGKKLFF.

The CDR3 nucleotides read TGTGCCAGCAGCTTCCGGGACGGGGACACCGGGGAGCTGTTTTTT. This codes for CASSFRDGDTGELFF. This chain uses TRBV9 with TRBJ2-2; D is possibly TRBD1 or TRBD2 (5 bases each). Trimming shortened V by 4 bases and J by 3 bases, and 13 bases separated the two germline ends. The germline V gene encodes CDR1 SGDLS and CDR2 YYNGEE. The CDR3 is 15 amino acids.

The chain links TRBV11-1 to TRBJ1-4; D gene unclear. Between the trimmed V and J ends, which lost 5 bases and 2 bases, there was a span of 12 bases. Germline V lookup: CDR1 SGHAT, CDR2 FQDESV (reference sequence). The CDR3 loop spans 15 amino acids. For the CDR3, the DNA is TGTGCCAGCAGCGACCCCGTGAAGACTAATGAAAAACTGTTTTTT. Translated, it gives CASSDPVKTNEKLFF.

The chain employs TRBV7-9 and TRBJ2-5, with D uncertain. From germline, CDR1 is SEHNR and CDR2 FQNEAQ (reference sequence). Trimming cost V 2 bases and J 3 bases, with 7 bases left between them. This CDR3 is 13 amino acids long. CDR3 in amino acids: CASSLPPKETQYF. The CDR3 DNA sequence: TGTGCCAGCAGCTTACCCCCGAAAGAGACCCAGTACTTC.

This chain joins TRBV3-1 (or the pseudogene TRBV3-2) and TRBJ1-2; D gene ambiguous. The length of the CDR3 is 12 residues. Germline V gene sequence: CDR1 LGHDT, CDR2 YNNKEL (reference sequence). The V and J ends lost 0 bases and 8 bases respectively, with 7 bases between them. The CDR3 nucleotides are TGTGCCAGCAGCCAAGAAAGGAGAGGCTACACCTTC. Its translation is CASSQERRGYTF.

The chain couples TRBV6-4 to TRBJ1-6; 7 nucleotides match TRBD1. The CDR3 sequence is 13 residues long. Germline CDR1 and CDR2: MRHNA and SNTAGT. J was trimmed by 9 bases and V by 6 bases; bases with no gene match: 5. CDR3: CASRQGIGSPLHF. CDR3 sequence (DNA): TGTGCCAGCAGACAGGGGATCGGTTCACCCCTCCACTTT.

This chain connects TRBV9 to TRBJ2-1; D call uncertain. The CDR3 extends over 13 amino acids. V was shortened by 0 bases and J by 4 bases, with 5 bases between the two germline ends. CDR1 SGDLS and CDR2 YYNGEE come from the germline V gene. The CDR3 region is CASSVVGYNEQFF. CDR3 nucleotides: TGTGCCAGCAGCGTAGTCGGTTACAATGAGCAGTTCTTC.

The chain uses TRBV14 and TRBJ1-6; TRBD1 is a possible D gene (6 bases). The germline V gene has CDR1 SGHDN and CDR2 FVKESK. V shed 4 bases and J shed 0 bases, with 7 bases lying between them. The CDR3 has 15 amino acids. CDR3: CASSLGGSYNSPLHF. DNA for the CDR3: TGTGCCAGCAGCCTAGGGGGCTCCTATAATTCACCCCTCCACTTT.